This T cell receptor (beta chain) was recorded in a study of response to subunit inactivated influenza vaccine. There are 17 residues in the CDR3. CDR1 and CDR2 from the germline V gene are SGHVS and FNYEAQ. Via MiXCR, TCRdb re-called the RT-PCR reads, giving one row per CDR3 protein. The profile shows about 570,000 distinct CDR3 sequences, around 11% of them singletons. Details on this clonotype: An end of the junction differs from the germline gene, which may be a read error.

Specimen: PBMCs from blood, collected on the day of vaccination. The TCR sequence derives from a man aged 50 to 60 who received an inactivated influenza vaccine. The rearrangement uses TRBV7-6 and TRBJ2-1, with 10 bases aligning to TRBD1. The CDR3 coding sequence is TGTGCCAGCAGCTTAGGGCCCGGGACAGGGGAGTACAATGGGCAGTTCTTC. It specifies CASSLGPGTGEYNGQFF.